This entry lists 16 T cell receptor beta chains sequenced from one sample in a study of cytomegalovirus exposure and HLA in healthy donors. PCR primers comprised 60 Vbeta and 13 Jbeta primers. Assay: immunoSEQ multiplex PCR; the TCRdb copy retains only in-frame clones and omits some. The sample records about 150,000 clones, roughly 70% being singletons. The material sequenced was PBMCs. These receptors all stem from a man in his 60s in good health and CMV-seronegative.

V gene TRBV5-4 combines with J gene TRBJ2-7; TRBD1 might be the D (7 bases). CDR1 is SGHNT, CDR2 YYREEE, per germline (reference sequence). The CDR3 sequence is 14 residues long. V shed 4 bases and J shed 5 bases, with 16 bases lying between them. CDR3 in amino acids: CASSPDREENEQYF. The CDR3 nucleotides are TGTGCCAGCAGCCCTGACAGGGAGGAGAACGAGCAGTACTTC.

This clone was counted once. The V gene is TRBV29-1, the J gene TRBJ1-1; D call uncertain. The germline V and J ends were trimmed by 5 bases and 4 bases, with 11 bases remaining between them. The CDR3 extends over 12 amino acids. Germline values: CDR1 SQVTM, CDR2 ANQGSEA. DNA for the CDR3: TGCAGCGTTTCTTTGTCGTCCACTGAAGCTTTCTTT. It codes for CSVSLSSTEAFF.

The chain links TRBV2 to TRBJ2-2; 10 bases map to TRBD1. In germline, CDR1 is SNHLY, CDR2 FYNNEI. CDR3 size: 15 residues. With 7 bases clipped from V and 5 bases from J, the junction kept 7 bases outside the gene matches. The CDR3: CASKFDRGQTGELFF. The CDR3 DNA is TGTGCCAGCAAGTTCGACAGGGGGCAAACCGGGGAGCTGTTTTTT.

The gene calls are TRBV28 and TRBJ2-3, with 8 bases identical to TRBD2. CDR1 is MDHEN and CDR2 is SYDVKM in the germline V gene. The J segment lost 5 bases and the V segment lost 5 bases, leaving 9 bases of the junction unmatched. This CDR3 has 15 amino acids. CDR3 region: CASSTRREGGDTQYF. DNA of the CDR3: TGTGCCAGCAGTACCCGCCGGGAGGGCGGAGATACGCAGTATTTT.

The V call is TRBV29-1, the J call TRBJ2-1; 9 bases are a match to TRBD2. The V segment lost 3 bases and the J segment 9 bases; nucleotides outside the gene matches: 12. The CDR3 is 15 amino acids. CDR1 is SQVTM, CDR2 ANQGSEA, per germline. The CDR3 region is CSVDGLAGYLREQFF. Written as DNA, the CDR3 is TGCAGCGTTGACGGTCTAGCGGGGTATCTGCGTGAGCAGTTCTTC.

This chain uses TRBV28 with TRBJ2-3; D is perhaps TRBD2 (6 bases). Germline assignment: CDR1 MDHEN and CDR2 SYDVKM. The CDR3 has 15 amino acids. Trimming took off 1 base at V and 7 bases at J, with 15 bases between the two ends. CDR3 sequence: CASSLLAGLTYTQYF. In DNA, the CDR3 is TGTGCCAGCAGTTTATTGGCGGGGCTGACATATACGCAGTATTTT.

V and J are TRBV30 and TRBJ1-5; 8 bases are a match to TRBD1. With V trimmed by 3 bases and J by 1 base, 5 bases remained unmatched. The CDR3 has 15 residues. Germline CDR1 and CDR2: GTSNPN and SVGIG (reference sequence). The CDR3 DNA reads as TGTGCCTGGAGGTCCGGACAGGGAAGCAATCAGCCCCAGCATTTT. Amino acids: CAWRSGQGSNQPQHF.

The chain employs TRBV9 and TRBJ1-4; perhaps TRBD1 as D (5 bases). Germline V gene lookup returns CDR1 SGDLS and CDR2 YYNGEE. V was cut by 0 bases and J by 7 bases, with 13 bases left in between. The CDR3 runs 15 residues. In DNA form, the CDR3 reads TGTGCCAGCAGCGTAGAATTGGGGGGAGGTGAAAAACTGTTTTTT. Translated: CASSVELGGGEKLFF.

The rearrangement links TRBV19 to TRBJ1-1; D gene uncertain. V lost 3 bases to trimming and J lost 2 bases, with 4 bases between them. This CDR3 region has 12 residues. The germline CDR1 and CDR2 sequences are LNHDA and SQIVND (reference sequence). The CDR3 region is CASSIQNTEAFF. The CDR3 region has the DNA TGTGCCAGTAGTATTCAAAACACTGAAGCTTTCTTT.

This clone has only a few counts. The genes are TRBV15 and TRBJ1-2; TRBD1 matches at 7 bases. CDR3 size: 15 residues. The germline V gene has CDR1 LNHNV and CDR2 YYDKDF (reference sequence). With V trimmed by 1 base and J by 4 bases, 6 bases remained unmatched. CDR3 sequence reads: CATSRGGDSFYGYTF. In DNA, the CDR3 is TGTGCCACCAGCAGAGGGGGGGACAGCTTCTATGGCTACACCTTC.

The rearrangement joins TRBV19 to TRBJ1-1, with unresolved D. The V gene's germline CDR1 is LNHDA and CDR2 SQIVND (reference sequence). The V end was cut by 5 bases, the J end by 4 bases, with 8 bases between. The CDR3 covers 12 residues. The CDR3 loop is CASSLSSTEAFF. CDR3 in DNA: TGTGCCAGTAGTCTATCATCCACTGAAGCTTTCTTT.

The gene calls are TRBV25-1 and TRBJ1-1; 8 bases match TRBD1. The CDR3 length is 13 residues. The V and J ends lost 6 bases and 5 bases, in that order; junction bases with no gene match: 5. Germline V lookup: CDR1 MGHDK, CDR2 SYGVNS. CDR3 DNA: TGTGCCAGCAGAGCCCGACAGGGGACTGAAGCTTTCTTT. It translates to CASRARQGTEAFF.

The chain recombines TRBV4-1 with TRBJ1-2; 8 bases align to TRBD1. The CDR3 is made up of 14 amino acids. J was trimmed by 3 bases and V by 1 base; bases with no gene match: 1. Germline V gene data show CDR1 as MGHRA and CDR2 as YSYEKL. CDR3 sequence: CASSQATGDYGYTF. For the CDR3, the DNA is TGCGCCAGCAGCCAAGCGACAGGGGACTATGGCTACACCTTC.

The rearrangement links TRBV7-3 to TRBJ2-1; 8 bases map to TRBD1. The CDR3 has 16 amino acids. V was clipped by 5 bases and J by 1 base; unmatched bases: 7. CDR1 is SGHTA, CDR2 FQGTGA, per germline. The CDR3 sequence is CASSPRTGSSYNEQFF. The CDR3, as DNA: TGTGCCAGCAGCCCCCGGACAGGGTCATCCTACAATGAGCAGTTCTTC. The whole variable domain, filled in from reference TRBV7-3 and TRBJ2-1, reads GAGVSQTPSNKVTEKGKYVELRCDPISGHTALYWYRQSLGQGPEFLIYFQGTGAADDSGLPNDRFFAVRPEGSVSTLKIQRTERGDSAVYLCASSPRTGSSYNEQFFGPGTRLTVL.

This chain links TRBV11-2 with TRBJ2-7, with a weak D call TRBD1 (6 bases). V dropped 1 base and J dropped 3 bases, with 13 bases sitting between them. The CDR3 spans 15 residues. Per the germline V gene, CDR1 is SGHAT and CDR2 is FQNNGV. The CDR3 is CASSLGLLQGYEQYF. CDR3 coding DNA: TGTGCCAGCAGCTTAGGTCTTTTACAGGGCTACGAGCAGTACTTC.

This clone was counted between two and nine times. V and J are TRBV19 and TRBJ2-7; 7 bases fit TRBD2. Germline V gives CDR1 LNHDA, CDR2 SQIVND (reference sequence). The CDR3 has 15 amino acids. V shed 3 bases and J 2 bases; nucleotides not matched to a gene: 7. The CDR3 nucleotides are TGTGCCAGTAGTATCGAGGCAGGGAGGGCCTACGAGCAGTACTTC. This sequence encodes CASSIEAGRAYEQYF.